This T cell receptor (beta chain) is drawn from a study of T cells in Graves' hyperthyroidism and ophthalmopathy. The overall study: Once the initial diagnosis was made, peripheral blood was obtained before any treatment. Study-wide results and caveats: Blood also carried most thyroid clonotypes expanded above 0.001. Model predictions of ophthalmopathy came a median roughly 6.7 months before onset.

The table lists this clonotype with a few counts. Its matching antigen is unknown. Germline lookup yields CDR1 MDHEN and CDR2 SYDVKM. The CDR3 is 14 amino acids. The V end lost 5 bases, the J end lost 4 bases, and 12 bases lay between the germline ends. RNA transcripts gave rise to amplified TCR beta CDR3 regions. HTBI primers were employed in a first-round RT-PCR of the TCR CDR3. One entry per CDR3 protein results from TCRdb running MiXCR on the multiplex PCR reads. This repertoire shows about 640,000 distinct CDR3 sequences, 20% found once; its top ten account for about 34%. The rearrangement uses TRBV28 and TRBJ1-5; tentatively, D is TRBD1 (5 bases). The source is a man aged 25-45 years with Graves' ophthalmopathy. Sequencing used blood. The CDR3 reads CASSTGGGNQPQHF. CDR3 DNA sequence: TGTGCCAGCAGTACCGGGGGGGGAAATCAGCCCCAGCATTTT.